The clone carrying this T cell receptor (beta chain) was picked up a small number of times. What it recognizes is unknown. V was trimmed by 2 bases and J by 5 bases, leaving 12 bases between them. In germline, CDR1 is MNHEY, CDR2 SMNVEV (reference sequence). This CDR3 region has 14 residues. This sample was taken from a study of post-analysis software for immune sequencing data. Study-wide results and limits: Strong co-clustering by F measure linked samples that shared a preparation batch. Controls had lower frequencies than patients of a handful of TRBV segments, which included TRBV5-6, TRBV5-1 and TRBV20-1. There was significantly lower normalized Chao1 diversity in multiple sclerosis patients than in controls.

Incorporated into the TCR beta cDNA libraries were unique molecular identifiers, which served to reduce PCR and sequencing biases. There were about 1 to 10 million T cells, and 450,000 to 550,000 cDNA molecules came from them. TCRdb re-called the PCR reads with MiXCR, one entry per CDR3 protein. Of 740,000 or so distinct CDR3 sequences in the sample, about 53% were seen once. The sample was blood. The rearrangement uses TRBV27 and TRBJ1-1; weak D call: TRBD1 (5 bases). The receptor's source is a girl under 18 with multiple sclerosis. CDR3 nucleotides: TGTGCCAGCAGTTTAGGGCAGGGAGTTACTGAAGCTTTCTTT. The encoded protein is CASSLGQGVTEAFF.